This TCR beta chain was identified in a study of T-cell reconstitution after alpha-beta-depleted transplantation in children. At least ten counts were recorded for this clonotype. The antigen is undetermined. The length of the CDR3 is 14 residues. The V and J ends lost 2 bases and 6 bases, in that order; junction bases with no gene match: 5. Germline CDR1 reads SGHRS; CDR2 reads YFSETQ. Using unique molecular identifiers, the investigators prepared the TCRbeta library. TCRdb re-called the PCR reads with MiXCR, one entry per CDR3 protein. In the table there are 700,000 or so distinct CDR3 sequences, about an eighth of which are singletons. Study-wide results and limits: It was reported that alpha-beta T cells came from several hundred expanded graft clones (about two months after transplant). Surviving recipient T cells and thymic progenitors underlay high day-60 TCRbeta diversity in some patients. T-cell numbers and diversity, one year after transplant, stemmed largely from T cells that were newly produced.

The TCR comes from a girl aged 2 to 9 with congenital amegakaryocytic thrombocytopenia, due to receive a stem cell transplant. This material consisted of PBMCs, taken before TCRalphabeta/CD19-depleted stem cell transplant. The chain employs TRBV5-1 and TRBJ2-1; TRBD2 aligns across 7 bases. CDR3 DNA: TGCGCCAGCAGCTTTATGAGGGAGGGCAATGAGCAGTTCTTC. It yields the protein CASSFMREGNEQFF. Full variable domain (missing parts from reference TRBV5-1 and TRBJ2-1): KAGVTQTPRYLIKTRGQQVTLSCSPISGHRSVSWYQQTPGQGLQFLFEYFSETQRNKGNFPGRFSGRQFSNSRSEMNVSTLELGDSALYLCASSFMREGNEQFFGPGTRLTVL.